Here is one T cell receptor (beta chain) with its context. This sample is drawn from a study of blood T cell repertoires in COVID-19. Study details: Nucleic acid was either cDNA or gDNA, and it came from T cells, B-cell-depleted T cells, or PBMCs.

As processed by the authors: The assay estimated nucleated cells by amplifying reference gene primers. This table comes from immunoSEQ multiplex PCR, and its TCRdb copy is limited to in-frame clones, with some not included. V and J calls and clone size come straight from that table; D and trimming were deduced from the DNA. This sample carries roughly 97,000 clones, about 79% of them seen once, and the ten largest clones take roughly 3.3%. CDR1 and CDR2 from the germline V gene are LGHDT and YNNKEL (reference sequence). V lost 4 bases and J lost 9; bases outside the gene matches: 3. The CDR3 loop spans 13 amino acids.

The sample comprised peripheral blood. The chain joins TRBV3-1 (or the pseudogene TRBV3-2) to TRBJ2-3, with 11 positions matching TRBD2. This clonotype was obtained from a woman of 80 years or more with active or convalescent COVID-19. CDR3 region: CASSRSGGATQYF. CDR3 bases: TGTGCCAGCAGCCGTAGCGGGGGGGCGACGCAGTATTTT.